These T cell receptor beta chains were read from a single sample in a study of CD8+ T cells in alopecia areata. Assay: immunoSEQ multiplex PCR; the TCRdb copy retains only in-frame clones and omits some. The top ten clones hold around a fifth of a sample with about 110,000 clones, roughly 59% of them seen once. Sample: CD8+ T cells sorted from blood. The source is a human donor in good health. The CDR3 runs from the conserved cysteine through the conserved F or W. The order of the fields is V gene, D gene, J gene, clone size, CDR3 DNA, CDR3 protein. A D gene is named only where the DNA matches it firmly. The size field is filled for only some rows; it gives once, few, many or a size class.

TRBV14,TRBD1,TRBJ2-5,-,TGTGCCAGCAGCCAAGATAAGGTTCCGAGGGGGCGGACGGAGACCCAGTACTTC,CASSQDKVPRGRTETQYF
TRBV10-2,TRBD1,TRBJ2-7,-,TGCGCCAGCAGTGATGGGGGACAGGGCGTCTACGAGCAGTACTTC,CASSDGGQGVYEQYF
TRBV5-1,TRBD1,TRBJ2-6,-,TGCGCCAGCAGCTTGGCCCTGCAGGGGGTCCTCTCTGGGGCCAACGTCCTGACTTTC,CASSLALQGVLSGANVLTF
TRBV7-2,-,TRBJ1-6,few,TGTGCCAGCAGCTTCAGGGATCAGGCGACTTTCTTTAATTCACCCCTCCACTTT,CASSFRDQATFFNSPLHF
TRBV2,-,TRBJ2-3,-,TGTGCCAGCAGTACCGGGACTCTCCCCTCGGATACGCAGTATTTT,CASSTGTLPSDTQYF
TRBV9,-,TRBJ2-3,-,TGTGCCAGCAGCTCGGCCACCATACCAGATACGCAGTATTTT,CASSSATIPDTQYF
TRBV15,-,TRBJ1-1,-,TGTGCCACCCAGGGTGACGCTGAAGCTTTCTTT,CATQGDAEAFF
TRBV7-8,-,TRBJ2-7,few,TGTGCCAGCAGCCCTCCGCGGAGATACGAGCAGTACTTC,CASSPPRRYEQYF
TRBV6-6,-,TRBJ2-7,-,TGTGCCAGCAGTTTAGAGGACGGCTACGAGCAGTACTTC,CASSLEDGYEQYF
TRBV19,-,TRBJ2-7,-,TGTGCCAGTAGTGAGGTGGATGCCTACGAGCAGTACTTC,CASSEVDAYEQYF
TRBV27,TRBD1,TRBJ2-5,-,TGTGCCAGCAGTTCTCAAGGACAGGGGGCCACCCAAGAGACCCAGTACTTC,CASSSQGQGATQETQYF
TRBV28,-,TRBJ2-4,-,TGTGCCAGCAGTTTAGTTGGCGGGCTCCAAAACATTCAGTACTTC,CASSLVGGLQNIQYF
TRBV15,TRBD1,TRBJ1-5,once,TGTGCCACCAGCTCCCGGACAGGGAGCAATCAGCCCCAGCATTTT,CATSSRTGSNQPQHF
TRBV13,TRBD1,TRBJ2-3,-,TGTGCCAGCAGCTCCTGGACAGGGGGCGTAACAGATACGCAGTATTTT,CASSSWTGGVTDTQYF
TRBV7-3,TRBD2,TRBJ2-1,few,TGTGCCAGCAGCCCCCTTGCGGGGGGCTCCTACAATGAGCAGTTCTTC,CASSPLAGGSYNEQFF
TRBV4-1,-,TRBJ1-6,-,TGCGCCAGCAGCCCAGGTTCATGGGGGGGTAATTCACCCCTCCACTTT,CASSPGSWGGNSPLHF
TRBV29-1,TRBD1,TRBJ1-1,few,TGCAGCGTCCCAGGACAGGGCCTAACTGAAGCTTTCTTT,CSVPGQGLTEAFF
TRBV5-1,-,TRBJ2-7,few,TGCGCCAGCAGCTTGGAAGGGACCTCCTACGAGCAGTACTTC,CASSLEGTSYEQYF
TRBV15,-,TRBJ1-2,-,TGTGCCACCAGTAAGGGAGGCTATGGCTACACCTTC,CATSKGGYGYTF
TRBV13,-,TRBJ2-3,-,TGTGCCAGCAGCTTAGTTGGCGGGACTGCCCGTTTCACAGATACGCAGTATTTT,CASSLVGGTARFTDTQYF
TRBV9,-,TRBJ1-2,-,TGTGCCAGCAGCCCCGAACAGGGACATCAAACCTTC,CASSPEQGHQTF
TRBV4-2,-,TRBJ2-7,-,TGTGCCAGCAGCTCAACTCAACCCCTCACAGGGACCTACGAGCAGTACTTC,CASSSTQPLTGTYEQYF
TRBV15,-,TRBJ1-5,-,TGTGCCACCAGCAGCGGCAGAACTCAGCCCCAGCATTTT,CATSSGRTQPQHF
TRBV27,TRBD1,TRBJ1-5,-,TGTGCCAGCAGGATCTCCGGGACAGGGGCTCGGTATAGCAATCAGCCCCAGCATTTT,CASRISGTGARYSNQPQHF
TRBV10-2,-,TRBJ2-3,few,TGCGCCAGCAGTGAACCGGGGGGCCGGGATACGCAGTATTTT,CASSEPGGRDTQYF
TRBV28,TRBD1,TRBJ1-5,-,TGTGCCAGCAGTGCACCGGGACAGGGGGCCCAGGGGGGGGATCAGCCCCAGCATTTT,CASSAPGQGAQGGDQPQHF
TRBV13,-,TRBJ1-1,-,TGTGCCAGCAGCCCCCCGGCCGGCACTGAAGCTTTCTTT,CASSPPAGTEAFF
TRBV15,TRBD1,TRBJ2-6,few,TGTGCCACCAGCAGAGATGAATTAGGGACAGGAGGATTCTCTGGGGCCAACGTCCTGACTTTC,CATSRDELGTGGFSGANVLTF
TRBV13,-,TRBJ2-7,once,TGTGCCAGCAGCCTCCAGACGGGCGAGCAGTACTTC,CASSLQTGEQYF
TRBV7-2,-,TRBJ1-2,-,TGTGCCAGCAGCTTAAAAGGGGGCTATGGCTACACCTTC,CASSLKGGYGYTF
TRBV29-1,-,TRBJ2-7,-,TGCAGCGCTGTACAGGGAAATACCTACGAGCAGTACTTC,CSAVQGNTYEQYF
TRBV10-3,-,TRBJ2-7,once,TGTGCCATCAGTGAGTCGAGGGGGGTGGCCGAGCAGTACTTC,CAISESRGVAEQYF
TRBV6-5,-,TRBJ2-7,-,TGTGCCAGCAGTTTGGGAGGACAGGCTATCTACGAGCAGTACTTC,CASSLGGQAIYEQYF
TRBV7-3,-,TRBJ2-3,few,TGTGCCAGCAGCTTGGAAGGGTTAGGGGATACGCAGTATTTT,CASSLEGLGDTQYF
TRBV15,-,TRBJ1-1,-,TGTGCCACCAGCAGTTCAGCAGAAGCTTTCTTT,CATSSSAEAFF
TRBV30,TRBD2,TRBJ2-3,few,TGTGCCTGGAGCCGATTGGGGGGGACTAGCACAGATACGCAGTATTTT,CAWSRLGGTSTDTQYF
TRBV29-1,-,TRBJ2-3,-,TGCAGCGCCCGACGACTAGATGACAACACAGATACGCAGTATTTT,CSARRLDDNTDTQYF
TRBV2,-,TRBJ2-3,-,TGTGCCAGCAGTAGCTACGGTAGCACAGATACGCAGTATTTT,CASSSYGSTDTQYF
TRBV5-1,-,TRBJ1-2,-,TGCGCCAGCAGCTTAACGGGGGGCTCTGGCTACACCTTC,CASSLTGGSGYTF
TRBV18,-,TRBJ2-5,-,TGTGCCAGCTCACCGGAGGACTCATCCCCGACGTACCAAGAGACCCAGTACTTC,CASSPEDSSPTYQETQYF
TRBV2,TRBD1,TRBJ1-4,-,TGTGCCAGCAGTGAAAGACGACAGGGGCGACTTCTCAGGCTTTACGTGGTTGGTGAAAAACTGTTTTTT,CASSERRQGRLLRLYVVGEKLFF
TRBV25-1,-,TRBJ2-1,-,TGTGCCAGCAGTGTACTAGCGACCTCCAGGGGTGAGCAGTTCTTC,CASSVLATSRGEQFF
TRBV27,TRBD1,TRBJ2-1,-,TGTGCCAGCAGCCCCGGGACAGGGGGCAGAAATGAGCAGTTCTTC,CASSPGTGGRNEQFF
TRBV15,-,TRBJ2-3,-,TGTGCCACCAGCAGAGATGTGGGGCGTGATACGCAGTATTTT,CATSRDVGRDTQYF
TRBV13,-,TRBJ1-1,-,TGTGCCAGCAGCCTGGGACGGCAGAACACTGAAGCTTTCTTT,CASSLGRQNTEAFF
TRBV5-6,-,TRBJ2-5,-,TGTGCCAGCAGCTTGGAGGCAGGGGCGTACCAAGAGACCCAGTACTTC,CASSLEAGAYQETQYF
TRBV29-1,TRBD1,TRBJ2-1,-,TGCAGCGTTGAGTCCTGGGACAGGTCGCATGAGCAGTTCTTC,CSVESWDRSHEQFF
TRBV30,TRBD1,TRBJ1-6,-,TGTGCCTGGAGTAATGGACAGGGGCAGTCACCCCTCCACTTT,CAWSNGQGQSPLHF
TRBV5-6,-,TRBJ2-1,-,TGTGCCAGCAGCAACCCAGGGGGGAGCTCCTACAATGAGCAGTTCTTC,CASSNPGGSSYNEQFF
TRBV15,-,TRBJ2-7,few,TGTGCCACCAGCAAGCGGCCTTCCCCGGAGGCCTACGAGCAGTACTTC,CATSKRPSPEAYEQYF
TRBV29-1,-,TRBJ1-1,-,TGCAGCGTTGACTGGGGGAACACTGAAGCTTTCTTT,CSVDWGNTEAFF
TRBV11-2,-,TRBJ2-3,-,TGTGCCAGCAGCCCCAATACGCAGTATTTT,CASSPNTQYF
TRBV30,-,TRBJ2-5,-,TGTGCCTGGAGTGTACCCAGTTTGGAGACCCAGTACTTC,CAWSVPSLETQYF
TRBV29-1,-,TRBJ2-3,few,TGCAGCGTTGATCCCCCGGGGGGCTTTACAGATACGCAGTATTTT,CSVDPPGGFTDTQYF
TRBV2,-,TRBJ2-3,-,TGTGCCAGCAGTGAGTTCCCCGCAGATACGCAGTATTTT,CASSEFPADTQYF
TRBV29-1,-,TRBJ2-3,few,TGCAGCGTTGTGGATGGTAGCACAGATACGCAGTATTTT,CSVVDGSTDTQYF
TRBV28,TRBD2,TRBJ2-7,once,TGTGCCAGCAGGCCCCTCGGGACTAGCGGGGGCCACTCCTACGAGCAGTACTTC,CASRPLGTSGGHSYEQYF
TRBV14,TRBD1,TRBJ2-7,-,TGTGCCAGCAGCCAGGGACAGGGGACCCTTGACGAGCAGTACTTC,CASSQGQGTLDEQYF
TRBV19,-,TRBJ2-2,-,TGTGCCAGTAGTATAGTCGCCAGTTACTACTCGAACACCGGGGAGCTGTTTTTT,CASSIVASYYSNTGELFF
TRBV12-5,-,TRBJ1-5,few,TGTGCTAGTGGTTTGGTAGTGGGGGATCAGCCCCAGCATTTT,CASGLVVGDQPQHF